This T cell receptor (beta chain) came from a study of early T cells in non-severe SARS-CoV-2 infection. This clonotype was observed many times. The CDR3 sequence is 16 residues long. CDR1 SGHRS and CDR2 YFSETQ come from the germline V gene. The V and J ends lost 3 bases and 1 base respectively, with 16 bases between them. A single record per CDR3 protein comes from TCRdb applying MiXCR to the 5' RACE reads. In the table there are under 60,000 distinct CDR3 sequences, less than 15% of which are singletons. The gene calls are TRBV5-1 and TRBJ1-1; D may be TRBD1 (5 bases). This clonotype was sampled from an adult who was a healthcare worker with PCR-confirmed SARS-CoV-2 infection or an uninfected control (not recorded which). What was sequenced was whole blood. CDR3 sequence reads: CASSSHYGQTNTEAFF. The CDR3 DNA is TGCGCCAGCAGCTCCCACTACGGACAAACGAACACTGAAGCTTTCTTT.